Given below is one T cell receptor (beta chain) in context. TCRdb reanalysed the PCR reads using MiXCR and keeps one entry per CDR3 protein. The sample lists 15,000 to 16,000 distinct CDR3 sequences, 66% occurring once. This entry comes from a study of vaccination and CD4 T cells after COVID-19. The CDR3 is made up of 14 amino acids. Germline assignment: CDR1 SGHVS and CDR2 FQNEAQ. V lost 5 bases and J lost 2, with 12 bases in between. V gene TRBV7-8 combines with J gene TRBJ2-5; D is perhaps TRBD1 (5 bases). This receptor was identified in a human donor who had recovered from COVID-19. Sequencing was performed on CD4+ T cells from blood, taken after SARS-CoV-2 vaccination. The DNA of the CDR3 is TGTGCCAGCAGCCCAGGGTCTGGTCAAGAGACCCAGTACTTC. It yields the protein CASSPGSGQETQYF.